Shown below are 22 T cell receptor beta chains from a single sample sequenced in a study of blood T cell repertoires in COVID-19. Generated by immunoSEQ multiplex PCR, the TCRdb table keeps only in-frame clones and is missing some. The sample contains about 180,000 clones, around 86% of which appear only once. Specimen: PBMCs or T cells enriched from blood (not recorded which). Receptors were obtained from a young woman who had recovered from COVID-19.

This clone occurred once. The gene calls are TRBV19 and TRBJ1-5; TRBD1 aligns across 7 bases. Germline CDR1 reads LNHDA; CDR2 reads SQIVND (reference sequence). With 9 bases clipped from V and 1 base from J, the junction kept 6 bases outside the gene matches. CDR3 size: 14 residues. CDR3 sequence (DNA): TGTGCCAGCCACCAGGACAGGAGCAATCAGCCCCAGCATTTT. Amino acid sequence: CASHQDRSNQPQHF. Variable domain in full (rest from reference TRBV19 and TRBJ1-5): DGGITQSPKYLFRKEGQNVTLSCEQNLNHDAMYWYRQDPGQGLRLIYYSQIVNDFQKGDIAEGYSVSREKKESFPLTVTSAQKNPTAFYLCASHQDRSNQPQHFGDGTRLSIL.

This clone was recorded once. The chain recombines TRBV18 with TRBJ1-1; a weak D match, TRBD1 (5 bases). The CDR3 is 15 residues long. Germline values: CDR1 KGHSH, CDR2 LQKENI. Trimming took off 1 base at V and 4 bases at J, with 13 bases between the two ends. The CDR3 coding sequence is TGTGCCAGCTCACCACTGAAGGGGCGGTCCACTGAAGCTTTCTTT. Protein sequence: CASSPLKGRSTEAFF.

This clone was seen more than once but under ten times. V is TRBV27 and J is TRBJ1-5, with TRBD1 matching 7 bases. Germline CDR1 reads MNHEY; CDR2 reads SMNVEV (reference sequence). The CDR3 contains 13 residues. The V segment lost 5 bases and the J segment 9 bases; nucleotides outside the gene matches: 7. The CDR3 nucleotides are TGTGCCAGCAGTGAGACAGGGACAACGCCCCAGCATTTT. Translation: CASSETGTTPQHF.

The chain combines TRBV19 with TRBJ1-2, with 8 bases identical to TRBD1. Trimming cost V 3 bases and J 2 bases; bases outside gene matches: 5. Germline CDR1 and CDR2: LNHDA and SQIVND (reference sequence). This CDR3 has 15 amino acids. DNA for the CDR3: TGTGCCAGTAGTATCGGACAGGGACCAAACTATGGCTACACCTTC. Translating gives CASSIGQGPNYGYTF.

Only one count was recorded for this clone. This chain uses TRBV7-9 with TRBJ2-5; D uncertain. CDR3 length: 13 amino acids. V was clipped by 5 bases and J by 4 bases, with 11 bases between them. Per the germline V gene, CDR1 is SEHNR and CDR2 is FQNEAQ (reference sequence). This CDR3 reads CASSHGAIETQYF. The CDR3 coding sequence is TGTGCCAGCAGCCACGGAGCGATAGAGACCCAGTACTTC.

The chain uses TRBV28 and TRBJ2-1; D is possibly TRBD2 (6 bases). Germline V CDR1 and CDR2: MDHEN, SYDVKM. V lost 5 bases and J 4 bases, leaving 12 bases between the germline ends. The CDR3 runs 14 residues. The CDR3 sequence: CASSVRDSYNEQFF. In DNA, the CDR3 is TGTGCCAGCAGTGTGCGGGATTCATACAATGAGCAGTTCTTC.

This clone was seen a few times. CDR3: CAITAGFNSPLHF. As DNA, the CDR3 is TGTGCCATCACGGCAGGTTTTAATTCACCCCTCCACTTT. J is TRBJ1-6 and V is TRBV10-3, with D hard to call. V lost 7 bases and J lost 6, with 10 bases in between. The CDR3 contains 13 residues. The germline V gene has CDR1 ENHRY and CDR2 SYGVKD.

The chain uses TRBV14 and TRBJ2-7; 8 nucleotides line up with TRBD1. Trimming at V came to 5 bases and at J to 2 bases, leaving 5 bases not matched to a gene. Germline CDR1 and CDR2: SGHDN and FVKESK. This CDR3 contains 14 residues. In DNA form, the CDR3 reads TGTGCCAGCAGCTACGGGACAGGAACCTACGAGCAGTACTTC. It is translated as CASSYGTGTYEQYF.

The genes are TRBV19 and TRBJ2-1, with D tentatively TRBD2 (6 bases). Trimming pared 1 base from V and 4 bases from J, leaving 17 bases between. This CDR3 spans 17 amino acids. Germline loops: CDR1 LNHDA, CDR2 SQIVND (reference sequence). The CDR3 bases are TGTGCCAGTAGTATAGTTGGGGACTCCCTCAGTTACAATGAGCAGTTCTTC. Its protein product is CASSIVGDSLSYNEQFF.

This chain uses TRBV7-2 with TRBJ1-2, with 7 bases fitting TRBD1. V gave up 2 bases and J gave up 8 bases; unmatched junction bases: 8. CDR1 is SGHTA, CDR2 FQGNSA, per germline. This CDR3 spans 14 amino acids. The CDR3 DNA reads as TGTGCCAGCAGCTTATATCAGGGGGAAGGGGGCTACACCTTC. The encoded protein is CASSLYQGEGGYTF. Together with reference TRBV7-2 and TRBJ1-2, the CDR3 gives the full variable domain: GAGVSQSPSNKVTEKGKDVELRCDPISGHTALYWYRQSLGQGLEFLIYFQGNSAPDKSGLPSDRFSAERTGGSVSTLTIQRTQQEDSAVYLCASSLYQGEGGYTFGSGTRLTVV.

The chain links TRBV20-1 to TRBJ1-5, with 8 bases identical to TRBD1. The ends lost 3 bases at V and 9 bases at J; junction bases unmatched: 10. This CDR3 is 14 amino acids long. Germline V gene sequence: CDR1 DFQATT, CDR2 SNEGSKA (reference sequence). In DNA, the CDR3 is TGCAGTGCTAGTCCCGGACAGGGAGTCCGGCCCCAGCATTTT. It is translated as CSASPGQGVRPQHF.

This clone was seen just once. This chain joins TRBV5-1 and TRBJ1-4; maybe TRBD1 (6 bases). CDR3 length equals 15 residues. The ends were cut back, 0 bases at V and 7 bases at J, with 13 bases in the middle. Germline CDR1 SGHRS, CDR2 YFSETQ. CDR3 bases: TGCGCCAGCAGCTTGGGTCAGGGGATGGGTGAAAAACTGTTTTTT. Protein product: CASSLGQGMGEKLFF.

This clone was seen just once. The CDR3 spells CASSQDWTEWDTDTQYF. CDR3 in DNA: TGCGCCAGCAGCCAAGACTGGACAGAGTGGGACACAGATACGCAGTATTTT. This rearrangement joins TRBV4-1 to TRBJ2-3, with D perhaps matching TRBD1 (6 bases). Germline V gene data show CDR1 as MGHRA and CDR2 as YSYEKL. The V gene lost 0 bases and the J gene lost 2 bases, with 15 bases spanning the gap. This CDR3 has 17 residues.

The rearrangement joins TRBV5-1 to TRBJ2-7; weak D call: TRBD2 (5 bases). The CDR3 contains 17 residues. V was shortened by 4 bases and J by 4 bases, with 24 bases between the two germline ends. Germline CDR1 and CDR2: SGHRS and YFSETQ. The chain's CDR3 is CASSLGPGSGTVYEQYF. CDR3 sequence (DNA): TGCGCCAGCAGCCTGGGTCCGGGAAGCGGCACCGTTTACGAGCAGTACTTC.

V gene TRBV27 combines with J gene TRBJ2-1; D may be TRBD2 (5 bases). V was cut by 4 bases and J by 2 bases, with 12 bases left in between. The germline V gene encodes CDR1 MNHEY and CDR2 SMNVEV (reference sequence). The CDR3 is made up of 15 amino acids. This chain's CDR3 is CASSSRTRAYNEQFF. CDR3 DNA: TGTGCCAGCAGTTCCCGGACTCGAGCCTACAATGAGCAGTTCTTC.

This clone was picked up a small number of times. This chain joins TRBV29-1 and TRBJ2-7, with 11 positions matching TRBD2. The CDR3 is 19 residues long. The junction had 21 bases not matched to a gene; V was cut back by 7 bases and J by 1 base. The V gene's germline CDR1 is SQVTM and CDR2 ANQGSEA. CDR3 sequence: CSGRKGRGLAEPWSYEQYF. In DNA form, the CDR3 reads TGCAGCGGAAGAAAAGGTCGGGGACTAGCGGAACCTTGGTCCTACGAGCAGTACTTC.

The genes are TRBV13 and TRBJ1-1, with D possibly matching TRBD1 (5 bases). The V gene's germline CDR1 is PRHDT and CDR2 FYEKMQ (reference sequence). Trimming removed 4 bases from V and 7 bases from J, with 10 bases in between. This CDR3 is 12 amino acids long. The CDR3 is CASSSGTDEAFF. Here the CDR3 DNA reads TGTGCCAGCAGCTCCGGGACTGATGAAGCTTTCTTT.

The chain carries TRBV28 and TRBJ1-4; a weak D match, TRBD1 (6 bases). Germline CDR1 is MDHEN and CDR2 is SYDVKM. This CDR3 contains 14 residues. Trimming left V 3 bases short and J 8 bases short, with 13 bases between. The CDR3 coding sequence is TGTGCCAGCAGTTTGTCAGGGGAGGGAGAAAAACTGTTTTTT. Amino acid sequence: CASSLSGEGEKLFF.

The J gene is TRBJ1-2, the V gene TRBV27; the D gene is possibly TRBD1 (6 bases). Trimming pared 4 bases from V and 8 bases from J, leaving 14 bases between. Germline-derived CDR1 and CDR2 are MNHEY and SMNVEV (reference sequence). This CDR3 is 13 amino acids long. The CDR3 region is CASSYSNRDGYTF. CDR3 bases: TGTGCCAGCAGTTATAGTAACAGGGACGGCTACACCTTC.

This chain connects TRBV13 to TRBJ2-7; 8 nucleotides align to TRBD2. Germline loops: CDR1 PRHDT, CDR2 FYEKMQ (reference sequence). CDR3 length: 15 amino acids. Trimming cost V 0 bases and J 5 bases; bases outside gene matches: 6. Here the CDR3 DNA reads TGTGCCAGCAGCTTAGGCGGGAGGGCCGCCAACGAGCAGTACTTC. Translating gives CASSLGGRAANEQYF.

The J gene is TRBJ1-3, the V gene TRBV9, with 7 bases fitting TRBD1. With V trimmed by 4 bases and J by 6 bases, 7 bases remained unmatched. This CDR3 spans 14 amino acids. Germline V gene lookup returns CDR1 SGDLS and CDR2 YYNGEE. CDR3 bases: TGTGCCAGCAGCCCTCGGACAGGAATAAACACCATATATTTT. This translates into CASSPRTGINTIYF.

This chain links TRBV2 with TRBJ1-6, with 9 bases aligning to TRBD1. CDR1 is SNHLY, CDR2 FYNNEI, per germline. The V and J ends lost 6 bases and 9 bases, in that order; junction bases with no gene match: 9. This CDR3 contains 15 residues. The CDR3 sequence: CASSAGQGVGSPLHF. In nucleotides, the CDR3 is TGTGCCAGCAGCGCGGGACAGGGTGTGGGTTCACCCCTCCACTTT.